Listed here are 7 T cell receptor beta chains from one sample, sequenced in a study of shared clonotypes between healthy human individuals. TCRdb's table, derived via immunoSEQ multiplex PCR, lists solely in-frame clones and lacks some. The sample carries a few million clones, around 90% recorded once. The specimen sequenced was naive CD4+ T cells from PBMCs. The subset is: CD45RA+ positively selected. The receptors derive from a man aged 18-30 years in good health. Some clones in this sample may be carry-over from other donors' samples.

V usage is TRBV7-6 and J usage is TRBJ2-1; D remains ambiguous. The CDR3 has 15 residues. Trimming cost V 5 bases and J 0 bases, with 11 bases left between them. CDR1 is SGHVS and CDR2 is FNYEAQ in the germline V gene. The CDR3 bases are TGTGCCAGCAGCCCCTTTGAGAGCTCCTACAATGAGCAGTTCTTC. It yields the protein CASSPFESSYNEQFF.

This clone is a singleton in its sample. The V call is TRBV7-3, the J call TRBJ2-6; 7 positions match TRBD2. The junction had 7 bases not matched to a gene; V was cut back by 5 bases and J by 0 bases. CDR3 length: 17 residues. CDR1 and CDR2 from the germline V gene are SGHTA and FQGTGA. CDR3 DNA sequence: TGTGCCAGCAGCCGCCGGGGGGTCGGCTCTGGGGCCAACGTCCTGACTTTC. As protein: CASSRRGVGSGANVLTF. The full variable domain, with the rest looked up from reference TRBV7-3 and TRBJ2-6, is GAGVSQTPSNKVTEKGKYVELRCDPISGHTALYWYRQSLGQGPEFLIYFQGTGAADDSGLPNDRFFAVRPEGSVSTLKIQRTERGDSAVYLCASSRRGVGSGANVLTFGAGSRLTVL.

CDR3 loop: CASSSMTGVSEQYF. The DNA of the CDR3 is TGTGCCAGCAGCTCTATGACAGGGGTGAGCGAGCAGTACTTC. V is TRBV5-4 and J is TRBJ2-7; 8 bases agree with TRBD1. This CDR3 has 14 residues. Germline trimming cut 3 bases from V and 6 bases from J; bases unmatched to any gene: 8. Germline-derived CDR1 and CDR2 are SGHNT and YYREEE (reference sequence).

The gene calls are TRBV28 and TRBJ2-5; maybe TRBD2 (7 bases). The CDR3 loop spans 15 amino acids. Germline values: CDR1 MDHEN, CDR2 SYDVKM. With 3 bases removed from V and 5 bases from J, the gap between germline ends came to 16 bases. The CDR3 loop reads CASSLGRGYLETQYF. DNA of the CDR3: TGTGCCAGCAGTTTGGGGAGGGGGTATTTGGAGACCCAGTACTTC.

The chain links TRBV29-1 to TRBJ1-2; TRBD1 agrees at 7 bases. Germline V CDR1 and CDR2: SQVTM, ANQGSEA. The CDR3 spans 12 residues. J gave up 4 bases and V 3 bases, and 2 bases lay outside the gene matches. In nucleotides, the CDR3 is TGCAGCGTTGATTACAGGGGCTATGGCTACACCTTC. It encodes CSVDYRGYGYTF.

The rearrangement uses TRBV4-3 and TRBJ1-2, with a weak D call TRBD1 (6 bases). Trimming removed 0 bases at V and 6 bases at J, with 14 bases between. CDR1 and CDR2 from the germline V gene are LGHNA and YSLEER. The length of the CDR3 is 15 residues. CDR3 sequence: CASSQDQGRGNGYTF. The CDR3 DNA reads as TGCGCCAGCAGCCAAGATCAGGGCAGGGGAAATGGCTACACCTTC.

This chain connects TRBV11-2 to TRBJ2-7; 9 positions match TRBD2. V lost 0 bases to trimming and J lost 5 bases; unmatched junction nucleotides: 5. CDR3 length: 15 residues. Germline V gives CDR1 SGHAT, CDR2 FQNNGV. The CDR3 DNA follows: TGTGCCAGCAGCTTAGATGCGGGAGGGCCTCACGAGCAGTACTTC. The encoded protein is CASSLDAGGPHEQYF.